This T cell receptor beta chain was observed in a study of cytomegalovirus exposure and HLA in healthy donors (dated by TCRdb to about 2017). In terms of the full investigation: The roughly 670 repertoires of the first cohort and the 120 validation repertoires were produced on the same platform, according to a later analysis. The study aimed to test whether signatures of past pathogen exposure could be identified by cataloging public T cell receptors. A separate validation cohort of some 130 different subjects was used in addition to the roughly 720-subject first cohort. To predict cytomegalovirus infection status, the study brought together high-throughput TCR immunosequencing, statistical association of individual TCRs with disease status, and machine learning. Broad study findings and their caveats: Across donors, most TCR sequences were observed very rarely, whereas some public TCRs were present in many individuals. The authors suggested that the approach could potentially be generalized to other disease states and immunological phenotypes. In both the original and validation cohorts, the classifier was reported to diagnose cytomegalovirus status with high specificity and sensitivity. The study gave a list of some 150 TCR beta chains associated with cytomegalovirus. In a later analysis, TCRs clustered in the first cohort were found to also tend to co-occur in the roughly 110 validation repertoires, with around 94% of cluster scores above 0. A few of the identified cytomegalovirus-associated TCR beta chains were confirmed in vitro to be specific for cytomegalovirus antigens. The validation cohort had no HLA typing available for a later analysis, so co-occurrence within that cohort was assessed over all 120 or so repertoires.

The library relied on the immunoSEQ multiplex PCR assay. The authors' analysis ran thus. A statistical classification framework was built to diagnose cytomegalovirus status from the catalog of TCR beta chain sequences. TCRdb stores this immuneACCESS table with in-frame sequences only. Part of the clones is absent; in the studies checked, under half of the shortfall reflects unresolved V genes, and no reason is known for the rest. The D gene and trimming were derived from the DNA, and the V and J assignments and clone size from that table. This sample gives fewer than 200,000 clones in total; just under 90% of them show up just once. The ten largest clonotypes hold about 9.3% of the sample. Donors formed part of the validation cohort, which comprised over a hundred subjects and was distinct from the first cohort of several hundred subjects. Deletion took 2 bases off V and 8 bases off J, with a span of 13 bases between the germline ends. The CDR3 holds 13 amino acids from the cysteine to the phenylalanine. The kept DNA is CDR3 alone, 39 bases in frame from the first base. The germline V gene specifies SGHRS as CDR1 and YFSETQ as CDR2.

Points on this clone: It lacks a known antigen. It has no much larger one-base neighbor in the sample; base qualities were not kept.

Material: PBMCs. In this chain, TRBV5-1 is recombined with TRBJ1-1; the D gene is perhaps TRBD1, from 6 matching bases. This TCR came from a woman under 30 in good health and CMV-seropositive. The sequenced DNA is TGCGCCAGCAGCTTATCGCAGGGGCAAGAAGCTTTCTTT. Its protein product is CASSLSQGQEAFF.